The 11 T cell receptor beta chains reported below all come from one sample, sequenced in a study of OX40 agonist ivuxolimab in advanced cancers. Libraries were prepared by immunoSEQ multiplex PCR; TCRdb keeps only in-frame clonotypes and omits some of them. The data contain 70,000 to 95,000 clones, roughly 91% of them singletons. This material consisted of CD4+ or CD8+ T cells sorted from blood, taken in a trial of the OX40 agonist ivuxolimab. These receptors all stem from an adult with an advanced solid tumor such as melanoma, head and neck, liver or kidney cancer.

V gene TRBV7-8 combines with J gene TRBJ1-5, with D unclear. Trimming cost V 5 bases and J 5 bases, with 13 bases left between them. This CDR3 is 14 amino acids long. Per germline, CDR1 SGHVS and CDR2 FQNEAQ. For the CDR3, the DNA is TGTGCCAGCAGCCGGGTCGCTGAGGATCAGCCCCAGCATTTT. It encodes CASSRVAEDQPQHF.

CDR3 amino acids: CASRPGQGVTEAFF. CDR3 nucleotide sequence: TGTGCCAGCCGGCCCGGGCAGGGGGTCACTGAAGCTTTCTTT. The J gene is TRBJ1-1, the V gene TRBV25-1; TRBD1 aligns across 7 bases. Germline CDR1 MGHDK, CDR2 SYGVNS. Trimming at V came to 8 bases and at J to 4 bases, leaving 10 bases not matched to a gene. This CDR3 comprises 14 residues.

This chain uses TRBV15 with TRBJ1-2; D is uncertain. From germline, CDR1 is LNHNV and CDR2 YYDKDF (reference sequence). CDR3 length equals 13 residues. V was cut by 1 base and J by 8 bases, with 11 bases left in between. Here the CDR3 reads CATSRGASGGYTF. CDR3 nucleotide sequence: TGTGCCACCAGCAGAGGGGCCTCCGGAGGCTACACCTTC. The entire variable domain, with the rest obtained from reference TRBV15 and TRBJ1-2, is as follows: DAMVIQNPRYQVTQFGKPVTLSCSQTLNHNVMYWYQQKSSQAPKLLFHYYDKDFNNEADTPDNFQSRRPNTSFCFLDIRSPGLGDTAMYLCATSRGASGGYTFGSGTRLTVV.

V and J are TRBV27 and TRBJ1-5; TRBD1 is a possible D gene (6 bases). Between the trimmed V and J ends, which lost 5 bases and 4 bases, there was a span of 9 bases. From germline, CDR1 is MNHEY and CDR2 SMNVEV (reference sequence). The CDR3 runs 13 residues. The CDR3 sequence is CASSNTGNQPQHF. The CDR3 bases are TGTGCCAGCAGTAATACAGGGAATCAGCCCCAGCATTTT.

This clone showed up just a few times. The CDR3 protein is CASSSGSEAFF. CDR3 nucleotide sequence: TGTGCCAGCAGCTCGGGGTCTGAAGCTTTCTTT. This rearrangement joins TRBV7-9 to TRBJ1-1; D is ambiguous. The CDR3 has 11 amino acids. The V gene lost 4 bases and the J gene lost 6 bases, with 6 bases spanning the gap. CDR1 and CDR2 (germline): SEHNR, FQNEAQ (reference sequence). Filled out from reference TRBV7-9 and TRBJ1-1, the complete variable domain reads DTGVSQNPRHKITKRGQNVTFRCDPISEHNRLYWYRQTLGQGPEFLTYFQNEAQLEKSRLLSDRFSAERPKGSFSTLEIQRTEQGDSAMYLCASSSGSEAFFGQGTRLTVV.

This chain connects TRBV15 to TRBJ2-1, with a tentative D call TRBD2 (6 bases). The CDR3 extends over 18 amino acids. Germline CDR1 LNHNV, CDR2 YYDKDF (reference sequence). Between the trimmed V and J ends, which lost 0 bases and 0 bases, there was a span of 15 bases. CDR3 nucleotide sequence: TGTGCCACCAGCAGAGATCTTAGCGGTGGACTCTCCTACAATGAGCAGTTCTTC. It codes for CATSRDLSGGLSYNEQFF.

This clone occurred once. The chain uses TRBV6-6 and TRBJ1-2; 7 nucleotides align to TRBD1. Germline trimming cut 2 bases from V and 6 bases from J; bases unmatched to any gene: 9. Per the germline V gene, CDR1 is MNHNY and CDR2 is SVGAGI (reference sequence). There are 15 residues in the CDR3. In DNA form, the CDR3 reads TGTGCCAGCAGTTACGGGACAGCAATGGGGAATGGCTACACCTTC. This encodes CASSYGTAMGNGYTF.

The V call is TRBV19, the J call TRBJ1-5; 7 bases fit TRBD1. CDR3 size: 14 residues. With V trimmed by 5 bases and J by 6 bases, 7 bases remained unmatched. The V gene's germline CDR1 is LNHDA and CDR2 SQIVND (reference sequence). In nucleotides, the CDR3 is TGTGCCAGTAGTCCGACAGGGTTGAGTCAGCCCCAGCATTTT. The encoded protein is CASSPTGLSQPQHF.

The rearrangement links TRBV5-1 to TRBJ2-2; D may correspond to TRBD1 or TRBD2 (5 bases each). Trimming removed 3 bases from V and 1 base from J, with 7 bases in between. CDR3 length: 14 amino acids. Germline values: CDR1 SGHRS, CDR2 YFSETQ. CDR3 in DNA: TGCGCCAGCAGCTGGGACGGGAACACCGGGGAGCTGTTTTTT. Its translation is CASSWDGNTGELFF.

V usage is TRBV9 and J usage is TRBJ2-5, with D perhaps matching TRBD1 (6 bases). TRBJ2-7 explains the end of the DNA better; the J call may be wrong. CDR3 length: 15 residues. CDR1 is SGDLS, CDR2 YYNGEE, per germline. The CDR3 is CASSGGAGANYEQYF. In nucleotides, the CDR3 is TGTGCCAGCAGCGGTGGGGCAGGGGCGAACTACGAGCAGTACTTC.

The chain combines TRBV29-1 with TRBJ1-1, with D hard to call. CDR1 and CDR2 from the germline V gene are SQVTM and ANQGSEA. Trimming left V 5 bases short and J 0 bases short, with 19 bases between. This CDR3 spans 16 amino acids. CDR3 region: CSVPTSWETMNTEAFF. The DNA for the CDR3 is TGCAGCGTTCCAACCTCTTGGGAGACAATGAACACTGAAGCTTTCTTT.